The next 15 T cell receptor beta chains were all read from a single sample in a study of CD8 T cells in Susac syndrome (dated 2019 in TCRdb). The library came from the immunoSEQ multiplex PCR assay. RNA was extracted using the RNeasy kit, and roughly 0.45 to 1 ug of the RNA was reverse transcribed with random hexamers. The public reads were run again by TCRdb, first through fastp at Q25 and then through MiXCR, and only productive beta chains were kept. Rows merge per CDR3 protein into single entries with the most common DNA and genes. The sample table shows some 300,000 distinct CDR3 sequences, and over 75% are seen once. The ten largest account for roughly 0.22% of the sample. The sequenced sample was CD8+ T cells from PBMCs. The receptor set was obtained from a human donor with multiple sclerosis.

The J gene is TRBJ1-2, the V gene TRBV29-1; D is unresolved. Between the trimmed V and J ends, which lost 0 bases and 4 bases, there was a span of 21 bases. Germline CDR1 SQVTM, CDR2 ANQGSEA. The CDR3 is 17 amino acids. The CDR3, as DNA: TGCAGCGTTGAAGATCTTGTGGGCACGAGCACTCGCTATGGCTACACCTTC. Encoded protein: CSVEDLVGTSTRYGYTF.

The V gene is TRBV4-3, the J gene TRBJ1-2, with D tentatively TRBD1 (5 bases). The CDR3 runs 14 residues. Trimming removed 4 bases from V and 4 bases from J, with 13 bases in between. Germline loops: CDR1 LGHNA, CDR2 YSLEER. The CDR3, as DNA: TGCGCCAGCAGCCCTGGGGCCACGTTCTATGGCTACACCTTC. It yields the protein CASSPGATFYGYTF.

This chain joins TRBV4-3 and TRBJ2-3, with D tentatively TRBD2 (5 bases). Between the trimmed V and J ends, which lost 3 bases and 3 bases, there was a span of 13 bases. Germline CDR1 reads LGHNA; CDR2 reads YSLEER. The CDR3 runs to 15 residues. CDR3 nucleotides: TGCGCCAGCAGCCAGAGTTTGCGGGCGACAGATACGCAGTATTTT. It translates to CASSQSLRATDTQYF.

The chain recombines TRBV27 with TRBJ1-5, with D perhaps TRBD1 (6 bases). The CDR3 runs to 13 residues. Germline loops: CDR1 MNHEY, CDR2 SMNVEV (reference sequence). Trimming removed 6 bases from V and 11 bases from J, with 17 bases in between. The CDR3 is CASSEDRGQSQHF. The CDR3 coding sequence is TGTGCCAGCAGCGAGGATCGGGGGCAGTCCCAGCATTTT.

The CDR3 nucleotides are TGTGCCAGCAGCTTAGGGTATGAAGAGACCCAGTACTTC. This translates into CASSLGYEETQYF. The gene calls are TRBV7-2 and TRBJ2-5; D ambiguous. The CDR3 consists of 13 residues. Germline V gene sequence: CDR1 SGHTA, CDR2 FQGNSA. V shed 1 base and J shed 3 bases, with 6 bases lying between them.

The chain recombines TRBV9 with TRBJ1-1, with D unclear. Germline assignment: CDR1 SGDLS and CDR2 YYNGEE. V lost 3 bases and J 0 bases, leaving 12 bases between the germline ends. The CDR3 runs to 15 residues. The CDR3 loop reads CASSEPGPVNTEAFF. DNA for the CDR3: TGTGCCAGCAGCGAGCCTGGCCCGGTGAACACTGAAGCTTTCTTT. The full variable domain, its missing parts supplied by reference TRBV9 and TRBJ1-1, is DSGVTQTPKHLITATGQRVTLRCSPRSGDLSVYWYQQSLDQGLQFLIQYYNGEERAKGNILERFSAQQFPDLHSELNLSSLELGDSALYFCASSEPGPVNTEAFFGQGTRLTVV.

The rearrangement joins TRBV27 to TRBJ2-7; a possible D gene is TRBD1 (6 bases). V was trimmed by 8 bases and J by 4 bases, leaving 18 bases between them. Germline V gene sequence: CDR1 MNHEY, CDR2 SMNVEV (reference sequence). The CDR3 runs to 14 residues. This chain's CDR3 is CASVLAGDQYEQYF. CDR3 sequence (DNA): TGTGCCAGCGTTTTAGCAGGGGATCAATACGAGCAGTACTTC.

CDR3 residues: CASSQDGGVKGTGELFF. CDR3 nucleotide sequence: TGCGCCAGCAGCCAAGATGGAGGGGTTAAGGGCACCGGGGAGCTGTTTTTT. The J gene is TRBJ2-2, the V gene TRBV4-3; tentatively, D is TRBD2 (6 bases). CDR3 length: 17 residues. Germline lookup yields CDR1 LGHNA and CDR2 YSLEER. Trimming cost V 0 bases and J 4 bases, with 15 bases left between them.

Comment on this clonotype: An end of the junction differs from the germline gene, which may be a read error. The rearrangement uses TRBV19 and TRBJ2-7, with no clear D. CDR1 is LNHDA and CDR2 is SQIVND in the germline V gene (reference sequence). The CDR3 has 14 amino acids. CDR3 in DNA: TGTGCCGGTAGTATCAACAGTGCCTCCTACGAGCAGTACTTC. This encodes CAGSINSASYEQYF.

V gene TRBV12-3 or TRBV12-4 combines with J gene TRBJ2-3; D gene unclear. The CDR3 length is 14 residues. V shed 6 bases and J shed 2 bases, with 12 bases lying between them. This CDR3 reads CASSLSSPTDTQYF. The CDR3 DNA sequence: TGTGCCAGCAGCTTATCCTCCCCCACAGATACGCAGTATTTT.

The chain joins TRBV4-1 to TRBJ2-1, with 12 bases fitting TRBD2. V lost 5 bases, J lost 7 bases, and 6 bases stayed unmatched. There are 15 residues in the CDR3. Germline assignment: CDR1 MGHRA and CDR2 YSYEKL. The CDR3 protein is CASSMAGTSGNEQFF. CDR3 bases: TGCGCCAGCAGCATGGCCGGGACTAGCGGGAATGAGCAGTTCTTC.

The chain combines TRBV7-7 with TRBJ2-3; the D is unclear. The germline V gene has CDR1 SSHAT and CDR2 FNYEAQ (reference sequence). With 1 base removed from V and 0 bases from J, the gap between germline ends came to 8 bases. The CDR3 runs to 15 residues. The CDR3, as DNA: TGTGCCAGCAGCTTAGGCGCCACTAGCACAGATACGCAGTATTTT. It codes for CASSLGATSTDTQYF.

CDR3 coding DNA: TGCAGCGTTGTCGGGCTAGCGAGGGGGCCCGAATACACAGATACGCAGTATTTT. As protein: CSVVGLARGPEYTDTQYF. The gene calls are TRBV29-1 and TRBJ2-3; D is perhaps TRBD1 (7 bases). The CDR3 covers 18 residues. The germline V gene encodes CDR1 SQVTM and CDR2 ANQGSEA. V lost 4 bases, J lost 2 bases, and 25 bases lay in between.

The chain uses TRBV6-6 and TRBJ1-3, with D uncertain. The V and J ends lost 5 bases and 8 bases respectively, with 19 bases between them. This CDR3 region has 15 residues. Germline values: CDR1 MNHNY, CDR2 SVGAGI (reference sequence). CDR3 sequence reads: CASSLPGIGGYTIYF. The CDR3 region has the DNA TGTGCCAGCAGTCTCCCCGGGATCGGAGGGTACACCATATATTTT.

The chain recombines TRBV13 with TRBJ1-2; TRBD1 matches 7 bases. V gave up 4 bases and J gave up 3 bases; unmatched junction bases: 5. This CDR3 comprises 14 residues. Germline lookup yields CDR1 PRHDT and CDR2 FYEKMQ (reference sequence). The CDR3 DNA is TGTGCCAGCAGCTACAGGGGTACGGACTATGGCTACACCTTC. As protein: CASSYRGTDYGYTF.